The 19 T cell receptor beta chains listed next were all sequenced from one sample in a study of long-term antiretroviral therapy in people with HIV. Survey-level immunoSEQ v3.0 assays were run. Only in-frame clones appear in the TCRdb table, and some are missing; sequencing was by immunoSEQ multiplex PCR. The table includes about 32,000 clones, 80% to 90% detected once. The sample in question was unsorted PBMCs, obtained 2.2 years after starting antiretroviral therapy. These receptors all come from a young man with HIV.

This clone was seen a handful of times. V and J are TRBV7-9 and TRBJ1-1, with D perhaps matching TRBD1 (5 bases). The CDR3 contains 13 residues. Trimming cost V 5 bases and J 4 bases, with 11 bases left between them. Germline assignment: CDR1 SEHNR and CDR2 FQNEAQ (reference sequence). DNA of the CDR3: TGTGCCAGCAGCCCCAAAGGGACCACTGAAGCTTTCTTT. It encodes CASSPKGTTEAFF.

This clone was recorded only once. This chain links TRBV9 with TRBJ1-5, with TRBD1 matching 8 bases. The V gene end was trimmed by 3 bases and the J gene end by 4 bases; junction bases not matched to a gene: 6. The germline V gene has CDR1 SGDLS and CDR2 YYNGEE. The CDR3 is 15 residues long. The CDR3 spells CASSGGTGDNQPQHF. In DNA, the CDR3 is TGTGCCAGCAGCGGAGGGACAGGAGATAATCAGCCCCAGCATTTT.

This sequence joins TRBV6-1 and TRBJ1-1, with D unresolved. The CDR3 sequence is 14 residues long. Germline values: CDR1 MNHNS, CDR2 SASEGT. V was shortened by 2 bases and J by 4 bases, with 11 bases between the two germline ends. The CDR3 coding sequence is TGTGCCAGCAGTGAATCCGCGCGGCCCACTGAAGCTTTCTTT. This encodes CASSESARPTEAFF.

The V gene is TRBV11-2, the J gene TRBJ2-4, with D unclear. V lost 5 bases and J lost 3, with 20 bases in between. This CDR3 contains 17 residues. In germline, CDR1 is SGHAT, CDR2 FQNNGV. The DNA for the CDR3 is TGTGCCAGCAGCATATACCCGCATTCGGTGGACAAAAACATTCAGTACTTC. Residues: CASSIYPHSVDKNIQYF. Full variable domain (outside the CDR3, taken from reference TRBV11-2 and TRBJ2-4): EAGVAQSPRYKIIEKRQSVAFWCNPISGHATLYWYQQILGQGPKLLIQFQNNGVVDDSQLPKDRFSAERLKGVDSTLKIQPAKLEDSAVYLCASSIYPHSVDKNIQYFGAGTRLSVL.

This chain uses TRBV29-1 with TRBJ2-3, with no clear D. The CDR3 covers 12 residues. Trimming shortened V by 7 bases and J by 5 bases, and 13 bases separated the two germline ends. In germline, CDR1 is SQVTM, CDR2 ANQGSEA. The CDR3: CSALSPLDTQYF. The CDR3 DNA follows: TGCAGCGCCCTTAGTCCCCTAGATACGCAGTATTTT.

The chain couples TRBV13 to TRBJ1-1; unclear D gene. V lost 0 bases to trimming and J lost 3 bases, with 11 bases between them. Germline assignment: CDR1 PRHDT and CDR2 FYEKMQ (reference sequence). The CDR3 contains 15 residues. The CDR3 nucleotides are TGTGCCAGCAGCTTAGGCCTCGGCGGGGACACTGAAGCTTTCTTT. This sequence encodes CASSLGLGGDTEAFF.

V gene TRBV6-6 combines with J gene TRBJ2-1, with 11 bases lining up with TRBD2. This CDR3 contains 16 residues. CDR1 and CDR2 (germline): MNHNY, SVGAGI (reference sequence). The junction had 9 bases not matched to a gene; V was cut back by 4 bases and J by 7 bases. CDR3 coding DNA: TGTGCCAGCAGTTCGGATCATAGCGGGGGGGCAAATGAGCAGTTCTTC. This gives the protein CASSSDHSGGANEQFF.

The rearrangement links TRBV5-1 to TRBJ1-6, with a tentative D call TRBD1 (5 bases). The V end was cut by 0 bases, the J end by 0 bases, with 16 bases between. The CDR3 is made up of 19 amino acids. Germline V gene lookup returns CDR1 SGHRS and CDR2 YFSETQ. The CDR3 sequence: CASSLVGRQWGSYNSPLHF. The CDR3 nucleotides are TGCGCCAGCAGCTTGGTCGGCCGACAGTGGGGCTCCTATAATTCACCCCTCCACTTT.

J is TRBJ2-2 and V is TRBV27; 9 nucleotides line up with TRBD2. Per germline, CDR1 MNHEY and CDR2 SMNVEV (reference sequence). This CDR3 has 15 amino acids. J gave up 5 bases and V 0 bases, and 1 base lay outside the gene matches. The CDR3 DNA reads as TGTGCCAGCAGTTTATCCCTAGCGGGGACCGGGGAGCTGTTTTTT. It translates to CASSLSLAGTGELFF.

The genes are TRBV2 and TRBJ1-1; TRBD1 might be the D (5 bases). V lost 4 bases to trimming and J lost 8 bases, with 8 bases between them. The CDR3 covers 11 residues. Germline values: CDR1 SNHLY, CDR2 FYNNEI. The CDR3 loop reads CASSGTWEAFF. The CDR3 DNA sequence: TGTGCCAGCAGTGGGACATGGGAAGCTTTCTTT.

The V gene is TRBV5-1, the J gene TRBJ2-7; D unresolved. The germline gives CDR1 SGHRS, CDR2 YFSETQ. The CDR3 is made up of 14 amino acids. V was clipped by 1 base and J by 0 bases, with 8 bases between them. CDR3 bases: TGCGCCAGCAGCTTGACAGATTACTCCTACGAGCAGTACTTC. As protein: CASSLTDYSYEQYF. Combining the CDR3 with reference TRBV5-1 and TRBJ2-7 gives the whole variable domain KAGVTQTPRYLIKTRGQQVTLSCSPISGHRSVSWYQQTPGQGLQFLFEYFSETQRNKGNFPGRFSGRQFSNSRSEMNVSTLELGDSALYLCASSLTDYSYEQYFGPGTRLTVT.

CDR3 sequence reads: CSGGRGDTEAFF. DNA for the CDR3: TGCAGCGGTGGCAGGGGGGACACTGAAGCTTTCTTT. The J gene is TRBJ1-1, the V gene TRBV29-1; 7 bases are a match to TRBD1. Trimming took 7 bases from V and 3 from J; bases not matched to a gene: 5. Germline V gene sequence: CDR1 SQVTM, CDR2 ANQGSEA. CDR3 length equals 12 residues.

This clone has only a few counts. V gene TRBV19 combines with J gene TRBJ1-5; D is ambiguous. Germline lookup yields CDR1 LNHDA and CDR2 SQIVND (reference sequence). V was clipped by 6 bases and J by 6 bases, with 15 bases between them. The CDR3 runs to 14 residues. CDR3 residues: CASSYDLATQPQHF. The CDR3 DNA is TGTGCCAGTAGCTACGACCTGGCCACTCAGCCCCAGCATTTT.

This chain links TRBV7-2 with TRBJ2-3, with TRBD2 matching over 11 bases. The V gene's germline CDR1 is SGHTA and CDR2 FQGNSA. The CDR3 length is 17 residues. Trimming removed 0 bases from V and 3 bases from J; junction bases left unmatched: 5. The CDR3 region is CASSLALAGGLTDTQYF. The CDR3 coding sequence is TGTGCCAGCAGCTTAGCGTTAGCGGGGGGGTTGACAGATACGCAGTATTTT.

The chain carries TRBV27 and TRBJ2-3; tentative D call: TRBD2 (5 bases). This CDR3 comprises 15 residues. The V end was cut by 4 bases, the J end by 0 bases, with 11 bases between. Germline CDR1 MNHEY, CDR2 SMNVEV (reference sequence). CDR3 amino acids: CASSSLASSTDTQYF. CDR3 coding DNA: TGTGCCAGCAGTTCCCTAGCAAGTAGCACAGATACGCAGTATTTT.

The chain couples TRBV11-1 to TRBJ2-5, with 7 positions matching TRBD1. Unmatched junction bases numbered 3, after V lost 5 bases and J lost 3 bases. CDR3 size: 13 residues. Germline lookup yields CDR1 SGHAT and CDR2 FQDESV (reference sequence). The CDR3 sequence: CASSQGQKETQYF. CDR3 DNA: TGTGCCAGCAGCCAGGGACAGAAAGAGACCCAGTACTTC.

The chain couples TRBV4-1 to TRBJ1-5; D not certain. CDR1 and CDR2 from the germline V gene are MGHRA and YSYEKL. V shed 0 bases and J shed 1 base, with 19 bases lying between them. CDR3 length: 19 amino acids. The CDR3 sequence is CASSQDARTGGGSNQPQHF. CDR3 DNA sequence: TGCGCCAGCAGCCAAGATGCCAGGACGGGCGGCGGGAGCAATCAGCCCCAGCATTTT.

The chain joins TRBV19 to TRBJ2-2; possible D gene TRBD2, 5 bases. The CDR3 is 14 amino acids. Trimming removed 3 bases at V and 0 bases at J, with 5 bases between. Germline loops: CDR1 LNHDA, CDR2 SQIVND (reference sequence). CDR3 sequence: CASSISANTGELFF. The DNA for the CDR3 is TGTGCCAGTAGTATTAGCGCGAACACCGGGGAGCTGTTTTTT.

The rearrangement uses TRBV19 and TRBJ1-2; possible D gene TRBD1, 6 bases. CDR3 length equals 13 residues. Germline loops: CDR1 LNHDA, CDR2 SQIVND (reference sequence). V gave up 5 bases and J gave up 4 bases, with 11 bases separating them. In DNA form, the CDR3 reads TGTGCCAGTAGTCCCCAGGGGAGCTATGGCTACACCTTC. Translation gives CASSPQGSYGYTF.